This T cell receptor beta chain was identified during a study of blood T cell repertoires in COVID-19 (dated by TCRdb to the early 2020s). With regard to the full study: Samples from collaborators originated in the United States, Italy and Spain and spanned both the acute and convalescent phases of COVID-19. The samples were drawn from the first 160 participants of the ongoing ImmuneRACE study and from about 1,200 subjects provided by 6 global collaborators. Where available, HLA class I and class II types were taken from metadata supplied by the sample provider and were not determined by assay-based typing. Nearly every sample came with metadata listing a de-identified subject ID, COVID-19 status, age in years and sex. The material from the prospective study consisted of cDNA or gDNA derived from T cells, B-cell-depleted T cells, or PBMCs. The repertoires were released in a freely available public database meant as a resource for research on the immune response to SARS-CoV-2. Subjects who had been exposed to COVID-19, were actively infected with it, or had recovered from it provided the deeply sampled blood TCRbeta repertoires that made up the dataset. What the research found in general, with its limitations: Clinical and demographic metadata were provided uncurated, with the amount varying by source and participant.

Each collaborating institution followed its own protocols to collect whole blood in K2EDTA tubes. For TCRbeta analysis, collaborators shipped samples as frozen whole blood, isolated PBMCs, or DNA extracted from either of those sample types. TCRbeta CDR3 regions were amplified from genomic DNA using the immunoSEQ Assay, a bias-controlled multiplex PCR. The original pipeline was this. The number of nucleated cells in each sample was estimated by amplification of reference gene primers within the assay. To quantify the absolute abundance of each unique TCRbeta CDR3 rearrangement, sequence reads were collapsed and filtered. For each sample, productive Simpson clonality was calculated by taking the square root of Simpson's diversity index across productive rearrangements. TCRdb retrieved this table from immuneACCESS and kept in-frame rearrangements only. Not all clones are present; in checked studies, unresolved V genes account for under half, and no reason is known for the remainder. The V and J calls and clone size were taken over from that table, and D and trimming were inferred from the DNA. This sample comprises 30,000 to 40,000 clones, around 82% of them detected only once. Of the sample, under 4.5% falls within the top ten clones.

Deletion took 6 bases off V and 1 base off J, with a span of 12 bases between the germline ends. Per the germline V gene, SNHLY is the CDR1 and FYNNEI is the CDR2. The CDR3 sequence holds 14 residues, the cysteine and phenylalanine included. Of the read, only the CDR3 DNA is kept; its 42 bases are in frame from base 1. With respect to this clone: The specificity of this receptor is unknown. Within one base of it there is no much larger clone, and no base qualities were kept.

The source material was peripheral blood. The sequence is built from TRBV2 and TRBJ1-1; the D gene lacks a confident call. This sequence originates from a man aged 45 to 65 with acute or convalescent COVID-19. The CDR3 protein is CASRLGYGNTEAFF. The DNA reads as follows: TGTGCCAGCAGACTAGGGTATGGGAACACTGAAGCTTTCTTT.